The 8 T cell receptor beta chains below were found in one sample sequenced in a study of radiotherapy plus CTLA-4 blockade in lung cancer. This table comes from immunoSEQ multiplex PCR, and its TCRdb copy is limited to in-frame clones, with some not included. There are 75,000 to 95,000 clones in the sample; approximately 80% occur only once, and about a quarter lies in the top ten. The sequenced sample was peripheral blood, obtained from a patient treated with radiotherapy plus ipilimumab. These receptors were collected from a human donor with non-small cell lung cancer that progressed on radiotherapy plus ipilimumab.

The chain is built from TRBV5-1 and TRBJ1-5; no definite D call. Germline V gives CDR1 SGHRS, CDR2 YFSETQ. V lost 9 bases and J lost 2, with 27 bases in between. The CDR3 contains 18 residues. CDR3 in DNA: TGCGCCATCAACCTTGGCCGGGAGATGGGTCGAGGCAATCAGCCCCAGCATTTT. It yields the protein CAINLGREMGRGNQPQHF. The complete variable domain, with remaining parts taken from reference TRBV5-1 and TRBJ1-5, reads KAGVTQTPRYLIKTRGQQVTLSCSPISGHRSVSWYQQTPGQGLQFLFEYFSETQRNKGNFPGRFSGRQFSNSRSEMNVSTLELGDSALYLCAINLGREMGRGNQPQHFGDGTRLSIL.

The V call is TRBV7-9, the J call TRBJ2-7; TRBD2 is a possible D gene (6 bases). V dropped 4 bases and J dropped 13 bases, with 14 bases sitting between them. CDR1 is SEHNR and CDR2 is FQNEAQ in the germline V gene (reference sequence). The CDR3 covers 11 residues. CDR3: CASSSRESYYV. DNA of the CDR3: TGTGCCAGCAGCTCCCGGGAGTCCTACTACGTC.

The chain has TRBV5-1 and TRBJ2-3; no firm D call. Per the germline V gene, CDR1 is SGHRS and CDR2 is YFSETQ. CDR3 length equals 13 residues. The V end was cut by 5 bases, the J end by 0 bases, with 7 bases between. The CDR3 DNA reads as TGCGCCAGCAGGATGGACAGCACAGATACGCAGTATTTT. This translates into CASRMDSTDTQYF.

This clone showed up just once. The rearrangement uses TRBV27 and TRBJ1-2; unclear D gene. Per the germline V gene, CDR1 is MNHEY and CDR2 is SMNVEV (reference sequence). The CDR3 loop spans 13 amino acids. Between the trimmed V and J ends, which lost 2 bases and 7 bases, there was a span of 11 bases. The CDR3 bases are TGTGCCAGCAGTTTACGGTTTGGTGGTGGCTACACCTTC. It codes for CASSLRFGGGYTF.

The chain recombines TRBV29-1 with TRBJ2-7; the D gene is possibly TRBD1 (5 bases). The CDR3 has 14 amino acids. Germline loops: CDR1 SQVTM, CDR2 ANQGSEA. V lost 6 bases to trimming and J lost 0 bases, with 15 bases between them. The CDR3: CSVLSLTDSYEQYF. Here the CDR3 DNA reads TGCAGCGTACTTAGTTTGACAGACTCCTACGAGCAGTACTTC.

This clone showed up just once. The chain's CDR3 is CASSERRAWDEKLFF. CDR3 DNA: TGTGCCAGCAGTGAGCGGAGGGCCTGGGATGAAAAACTGTTTTTT. The V and J genes are TRBV25-1 and TRBJ1-4; unclear D gene. Germline CDR1 is MGHDK and CDR2 is SYGVNS. Trimming cost V 3 bases and J 6 bases, with 14 bases left between them. This CDR3 is built from 15 residues. The full variable domain, in which reference TRBV25-1 and TRBJ1-4 provide the parts outside the CDR3, is EADIYQTPRYLVIGTGKKITLECSQTMGHDKMYWYQQDPGMELHLIHYSYGVNSTEKGDLSSESTVSRIRTEHFPLTLESARPSHTSQYLCASSERRAWDEKLFFGSGTQLSVL.

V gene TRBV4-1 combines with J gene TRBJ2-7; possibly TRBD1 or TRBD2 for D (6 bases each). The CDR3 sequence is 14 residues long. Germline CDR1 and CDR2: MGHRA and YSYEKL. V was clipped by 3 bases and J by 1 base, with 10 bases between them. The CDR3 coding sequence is TGCGCCAGCAGCCATGTAGGGGGGTCCTACGAGCAGTACTTC. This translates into CASSHVGGSYEQYF.

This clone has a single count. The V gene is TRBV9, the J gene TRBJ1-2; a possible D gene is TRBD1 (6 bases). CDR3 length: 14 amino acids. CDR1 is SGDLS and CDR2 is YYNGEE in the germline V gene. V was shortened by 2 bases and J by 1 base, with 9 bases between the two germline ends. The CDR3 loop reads CASSVAGDNYGYTF. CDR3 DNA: TGTGCCAGCAGCGTCGCAGGGGATAACTATGGCTACACCTTC.